Below are 13 T cell receptor beta chains sequenced from a single sample in a study of regulatory T cells in long-lasting Graves disease. In building TCR beta libraries, iRepertoire HTBI primers were used together with Arm-PCR of CDR3 regions. TCRdb re-called the multiplex PCR reads with MiXCR, one entry per CDR3 protein. Of around 500,000 distinct CDR3 sequences listed, around 13% are singletons. Described time point: newly diagnosed GD, antithyroid drugs for less than 3 months. The TCR library used RNA extracted from PBMCs. These data are also associated with another study on T cells in Graves' hyperthyroidism and ophthalmopathy.

The specimen comprised peripheral blood mononuclear cells (PBMCs), sampled at new diagnosis, from a patient treated with antithyroid drugs. Every receptor here comes from a woman in her twenties or thirties with Graves disease.

In regard to this clonotype: Because the CDR3's place on the DNA is in doubt, the DNA is left out and the CDR3 is given as listed by TCRdb. V is TRBV5-1 and J is TRBJ2-3; no check of the table's D call, TRBD2, against the DNA was made. Germline V gene sequence: CDR1 SGHRS, CDR2 YFSETQ. Inclusive of both ends, the CDR3 amounts to 15 amino acids. This CDR3 is CASSLVASGSGKWYF.

This clonotype was observed many times. The chain links TRBV20-1 to TRBJ1-5, with D possibly being TRBD1 (5 bases). The CDR3 is made up of 16 amino acids. V was trimmed by 5 bases and J by 0 bases, leaving 17 bases between them. Germline lookup yields CDR1 DFQATT and CDR2 SNEGSKA (reference sequence). CDR3 in amino acids: CSAPRQPLNSNQPQHF. In DNA, the CDR3 is TGCAGTGCTCCGAGACAGCCGCTTAATAGCAATCAGCCCCAGCATTTT.

At least ten counts were recorded for this clonotype. The chain links TRBV29-1 to TRBJ2-3; 9 bases fit TRBD1. Trimming cost V 5 bases and J 1 base; bases outside gene matches: 4. The CDR3 runs to 14 residues. Germline V gene lookup returns CDR1 SQVTM and CDR2 ANQGSEA. The CDR3 DNA follows: TGCAGCGTTCTTCGGACAGGGGGCACAGATACGCAGTATTTT. This codes for CSVLRTGGTDTQYF.

The table lists this clonotype with many counts. V gene TRBV7-2 combines with J gene TRBJ2-2; possible D gene TRBD1, 5 bases. Per the germline V gene, CDR1 is SGHTA and CDR2 is FQGNSA. Trimming left V 1 base short and J 8 bases short, with 11 bases between. The CDR3 runs 14 residues. CDR3: CASSLVQGIGELFF. In DNA, the CDR3 is TGTGCCAGCAGCTTAGTCCAGGGTATAGGGGAGCTGTTTTTT.

The V call is TRBV5-6, the J call TRBJ2-7, with 9 bases identical to TRBD1. Germline V lookup: CDR1 SGHDT, CDR2 YYEEEE. Trimming removed 1 base from V and 0 bases from J; junction bases left unmatched: 5. This CDR3 has 16 amino acids. In DNA form, the CDR3 reads TGTGCCAGCAGCTTGACAGGGGGCATTCTCTCCTACGAGCAGTACTTC. It codes for CASSLTGGILSYEQYF.

This clonotype was counted at least ten times. The chain has TRBV28 and TRBJ1-1; unclear D gene. This CDR3 spans 13 amino acids. Germline CDR1 is MDHEN and CDR2 is SYDVKM. V gave up 2 bases and J gave up 5 bases, with 9 bases separating them. The CDR3, as DNA: TGTGCCAGCAGTTTAGAGGTTAGGACTGAAGCTTTCTTT. Translation: CASSLEVRTEAFF.

This clonotype was detected only a few times. The chain recombines TRBV20-1 with TRBJ2-1, with 9 bases identical to TRBD2. The CDR3 totals 15 residues. The V segment lost 0 bases and the J segment 4 bases; nucleotides outside the gene matches: 4. Germline V gene data show CDR1 as DFQATT and CDR2 as SNEGSKA (reference sequence). CDR3 sequence: CSARDLREGYNEQFF. In DNA form, the CDR3 reads TGCAGTGCTAGAGATCTGCGGGAGGGATACAATGAGCAGTTCTTC.

The chain couples TRBV12-3 or TRBV12-4 to TRBJ1-2, with TRBD1 as a possible D gene (5 bases). The CDR3 is made up of 16 amino acids. V dropped 7 bases and J dropped 3 bases, with 21 bases sitting between them. CDR3 region: CASTTGGVSSDYGYTF. CDR3 bases: TGTGCCAGCACCACGGGAGGGGTCAGCAGCGACTATGGCTACACCTTC.

This clonotype has a count of ten or more. The chain combines TRBV20-1 with TRBJ2-1; 7 nucleotides align to TRBD2. The germline V gene encodes CDR1 DFQATT and CDR2 SNEGSKA (reference sequence). The V gene end was trimmed by 3 bases and the J gene end by 3 bases; junction bases not matched to a gene: 8. The CDR3 contains 15 residues. The CDR3: CSASGAGPYYNEQFF. CDR3 coding DNA: TGCAGTGCTAGTGGAGCGGGACCCTACTACAATGAGCAGTTCTTC.

This clonotype was seen a handful of times. V is TRBV30 and J is TRBJ2-7; 8 bases match TRBD2. Losses at the gene ends were 2 bases for V and 2 bases for J; bases not matched to a gene: 2. CDR1 GTSNPN and CDR2 SVGIG come from the germline V gene (reference sequence). The CDR3 is made up of 13 amino acids. The CDR3 region is CAWSSGGTYEQYF. The DNA of the CDR3 is TGTGCCTGGAGTTCGGGGGGGACCTACGAGCAGTACTTC. Based on the CDR3 plus reference TRBV30 and TRBJ2-7, the full variable domain is SQTIHQWPATLVQPVGSPLSLECTVEGTSNPNLYWYRQAAGRGLQLLFYSVGIGQISSEVPQNLSASRPQDRQFILSSKKLLLSDSGFYLCAWSSGGTYEQYFGPGTRLTVT.

This clonotype was seen many times. This chain connects TRBV28 to TRBJ2-3; 12 bases are a match to TRBD2. Germline V gene lookup returns CDR1 MDHEN and CDR2 SYDVKM. The V segment lost 4 bases and the J segment 0 bases; nucleotides outside the gene matches: 5. There are 17 residues in the CDR3. CDR3 coding DNA: TGTGCCAGCAGTTGGCGACTAGCGGGAGTTAGCACAGATACGCAGTATTTT. Translated: CASSWRLAGVSTDTQYF.

CDR3 loop: CASRSGGGGYTF. As DNA, the CDR3 is TGTGCCAGCAGGTCAGGGGGTGGTGGCTACACCTTC. The rearrangement joins TRBV28 to TRBJ1-2; 7 nucleotides line up with TRBD1. J lost 7 bases, V lost 6 bases, and 5 bases had no gene match. The V gene's germline CDR1 is MDHEN and CDR2 SYDVKM. The length of the CDR3 is 12 residues.

In its sample, this clonotype was seen many times. The V call is TRBV11-2, the J call TRBJ1-5; D gene ambiguous. Trimming removed 5 bases at V and 3 bases at J, with 5 bases between. The CDR3 consists of 12 residues. In germline, CDR1 is SGHAT, CDR2 FQNNGV. The CDR3 DNA reads TGTGCCAGCAGCAAAAACAATCAGCCCCAGCATTTT. It yields the protein CASSKNNQPQHF.